This note documents a single T cell receptor (beta chain) sequence. Original handling: Using reference gene primer amplification, nucleated cell counts were estimated. The table came from immunoSEQ multiplex PCR; TCRdb's copy has only in-frame clones and leaves some out. V and J calls plus clone size are reproduced from that table; the DNA served to infer D and trimming. Of around 170,000 clones listed, about four fifths are singletons. Between the trimmed V and J ends, which lost 3 bases and 3 bases, there was a span of 14 bases. The CDR3 has 15 amino acids. Germline CDR1 is SGDLS and CDR2 is YYNGEE. This record comes from a study of blood T cell repertoires in COVID-19. Study background: Researchers got acute and convalescent COVID-19 samples from the United States, Italy and Spain. From T cells, B-cell-depleted T cells, or PBMCs came the material, which was cDNA or gDNA.

The clonotype was recovered from a man aged 70 or older who had recovered from COVID-19. This sequence joins TRBV9 and TRBJ2-3, with a possible D match to TRBD1 (5 bases). The sequenced sample consisted of peripheral blood. CDR3 in amino acids: CASSARSGATDTQYF. The CDR3 nucleotides read TGTGCCAGCAGCGCCCGGTCTGGGGCGACAGATACGCAGTATTTT.